The source of this TCR beta chain is a study of blood T cell repertoires in COVID-19 (dated by TCRdb to the early 2020s). Looking at the study overall: Collaborator samples came from the United States, Italy and Spain and covered acute and convalescent phases of COVID-19. The prospective study material was composed of cDNA or gDNA derived from T cells, B-cell-depleted T cells, or PBMCs. Subjects who had been exposed to COVID-19, were actively infected with it, or had recovered from it provided the deeply sampled blood TCRbeta repertoires that made up the dataset. The repertoires were released in a freely available public database intended as a resource for research on the immune response to SARS-CoV-2. The samples were drawn from the first 160 participants of the ongoing ImmuneRACE study and from some 1,300 subjects provided by 6 global collaborators. A de-identified subject ID, COVID-19 status, age in years and sex were almost always included in the sample metadata. HLA class I and class II types, where available, came from metadata supplied by the sample provider rather than from assay-based typing.

Study-level results and caveats: The amount of clinical and demographic metadata varied by source and participant and was provided uncurated.

For this clone: The antigen it recognizes is unknown. Base quality data are lacking; no much larger clone is found one base away.

Participants in the prospective study were aged roughly 18 to 100 years, lived in more than 20 United States geographic areas, and enrolled through a virtual design. To assign participants to cohorts, the prospective study relied on clinical history that participants themselves reported in a screening survey and a study questionnaire. Exposed participants were defined as having been in contact with someone with a PCR-confirmed or clinician-diagnosed COVID-19 case within 2 weeks of study entry. Mobile phlebotomists in the prospective study collected whole blood, serum and a nasopharyngeal or oropharyngeal swab from every participant. Additional blood draws and questionnaires over an approximately two-month period could optionally be provided by prospective study participants. Prospective study blood samples were shipped either frozen or at room temperature before DNA extraction. TCRbeta CDR3 regions were amplified from genomic DNA by means of the immunoSEQ Assay, a bias-controlled multiplex PCR. The authors' pipeline ran thus. Nucleated cell counts per sample were estimated from amplification of reference gene primers within the assay. Sequence reads were collapsed and filtered to measure the absolute abundance of every unique TCRbeta CDR3 rearrangement. For each sample, productive Simpson clonality was calculated as the square root of Simpson's diversity index over productive rearrangements. Not all clones reach the TCRdb copy of this immuneACCESS table, which keeps in-frame sequences only. Checked studies attribute under half of the gap to unresolved V genes and leave the rest unexplained. V, J and clone size were drawn from that table, and D and trimming were deduced from the DNA. Present in this sample are fewer than 150,000 clones, approximately 84% of which were seen just once. The leading ten clones occupy about 1.5% of the sample.

Trimming removed 4 bases from V and 4 bases from J, leaving 19 bases between the germline ends. CDR1 and CDR2, looked up from the germline V gene, are MGHRA and YSYEKL. The CDR3 sequence holds 16 residues, the cysteine and phenylalanine included. The entry retains the CDR3 DNA only, 48 bases that are in frame from base 1. The rearrangement combines TRBV4-1 with TRBJ1-1; the best D guess is TRBD1, with 5 bases matching. The sequenced sample was PBMCs or T cells enriched from blood (not recorded which). This clonotype was sampled from a woman under 30 who had been exposed to COVID-19. The nucleotides are TGCGCCAGCAGCCGCAGACGCCAGGGATTACTCACTGAAGCTTTCTTT. It translates to CASSRRRQGLLTEAFF.